One and the same sample provided the 26 T cell receptor beta chains below, sequenced in a study of blood T cell repertoires in COVID-19. Profiled with immunoSEQ multiplex PCR; TCRdb holds only in-frame clones, not every one. Of roughly 90,000 clones in the sample, more than 65% were seen once. Sequenced sample: peripheral blood. Every receptor here comes from a human donor in a cohort sampled during active COVID-19.

The chain links TRBV5-1 to TRBJ1-1; D uncertain. Germline V gene sequence: CDR1 SGHRS, CDR2 YFSETQ. CDR3 length: 14 residues. Trimming removed 3 bases at V and 5 bases at J, with 14 bases between. The CDR3 loop reads CASSSGLSGTEAFF. The DNA of the CDR3 is TGCGCCAGCAGCTCGGGATTGTCGGGGACTGAAGCTTTCTTT.

This clone came up once. V is TRBV19 and J is TRBJ1-1; D is possibly TRBD1 (6 bases). In germline, CDR1 is LNHDA, CDR2 SQIVND (reference sequence). The length of the CDR3 is 12 residues. Trimming pared 7 bases from V and 3 bases from J, leaving 9 bases between. CDR3 in DNA: TGTGCCAGTACAAGACAGGACACTGAAGCTTTCTTT. Amino acids: CASTRQDTEAFF.

A few counts support this clone. The rearrangement uses TRBV19 and TRBJ2-1, with TRBD1 identical over 7 bases. This CDR3 comprises 16 residues. J lost 4 bases, V lost 5 bases, and 11 bases had no gene match. CDR1 is LNHDA and CDR2 is SQIVND in the germline V gene (reference sequence). DNA of the CDR3: TGTGCCAGTAGTCCTAGGGACAGTGATCTTTACAATGAGCAGTTCTTC. It yields the protein CASSPRDSDLYNEQFF.

This sequence joins TRBV7-8 and TRBJ2-7, with D perhaps TRBD1 (5 bases). Trimming took off 4 bases at V and 5 bases at J, with 18 bases between the two ends. The germline V gene encodes CDR1 SGHVS and CDR2 FQNEAQ. The CDR3 covers 15 residues. The CDR3 spells CASSSLTQGSHEQYF. Here the CDR3 DNA reads TGTGCCAGCAGCTCCTTGACTCAGGGAAGTCACGAGCAGTACTTC.

The chain employs TRBV6-5 and TRBJ1-2, with D perhaps TRBD1 (6 bases). The CDR3 has 14 residues. Germline assignment: CDR1 MNHEY and CDR2 SVGAGI. The V end lost 7 bases, the J end lost 8 bases, and 20 bases lay between the germline ends. In nucleotides, the CDR3 is TGTGCCAGCACTCGGGGGGGGGCAGGGCAGGGCTACACCTTC. It codes for CASTRGGAGQGYTF.

The rearrangement links TRBV19 to TRBJ2-5, with 7 positions matching TRBD1. The CDR3 runs to 15 residues. After removal of 6 bases from V and 4 bases from J, the junction contained 11 bases not matched to a gene. CDR1 is LNHDA and CDR2 is SQIVND in the germline V gene (reference sequence). CDR3 amino acids: CASRPGQNIVETQYF. CDR3 DNA sequence: TGTGCCAGTAGGCCGGGACAGAACATAGTAGAGACCCAGTACTTC.

The rearrangement links TRBV28 to TRBJ2-7, with 8 bases lining up with TRBD1. Losses at the gene ends were 4 bases for V and 4 bases for J; bases not matched to a gene: 6. Germline assignment: CDR1 MDHEN and CDR2 SYDVKM. CDR3 length: 14 residues. DNA for the CDR3: TGTGCCAGCAGTTCCCAGGGGGCTACATACGAGCAGTACTTC. This encodes CASSSQGATYEQYF.

This chain joins TRBV28 and TRBJ2-1; 13 bases are shared with TRBD2. CDR3 size: 17 residues. The V gene end was trimmed by 6 bases and the J gene end by 3 bases; junction bases not matched to a gene: 8. The germline CDR1 and CDR2 sequences are MDHEN and SYDVKM. Written as DNA, the CDR3 is TGTGCCAGCAGCCCCGGACTAGCGGGAGTGGGCTACAATGAGCAGTTCTTC. It encodes CASSPGLAGVGYNEQFF.

This clone was recorded once. This chain joins TRBV23-1 and TRBJ1-3, with a tentative D call TRBD1 (5 bases). TRBV23-1 carries the ORF label, with uncertain function. This CDR3 is 16 amino acids long. With 1 base removed from V and 2 bases from J, the gap between germline ends came to 12 bases. The CDR3, as DNA: TGCGCCAGCAGTCAATATCTGCCAGGGCCTGGAAACACCATATATTTT. Amino acid sequence: CASSQYLPGPGNTIYF.

The chain carries TRBV27 and TRBJ1-1; D possibly corresponds to TRBD1 (5 bases). Deletions cut 5 bases from V and 5 bases from J, with 18 bases between. CDR3 length: 15 residues. Germline values: CDR1 MNHEY, CDR2 SMNVEV (reference sequence). The CDR3 spells CASSPRRGSETEAFF. The CDR3 DNA is TGTGCCAGCAGTCCGCGGCGGGGGAGTGAAACTGAAGCTTTCTTT.

The J gene is TRBJ2-1, the V gene TRBV7-9, with TRBD1 as a possible D gene (6 bases). Germline values: CDR1 SEHNR, CDR2 FQNEAQ (reference sequence). The CDR3 covers 15 residues. Trimming shortened V by 1 base and J by 6 bases, and 13 bases separated the two germline ends. DNA of the CDR3: TGTGCCAGCAGCTTAGGACAGGCAGGTAGCAATGAGCAGTTCTTC. This translates into CASSLGQAGSNEQFF.

This clone showed up just once. The J gene is TRBJ1-1, the V gene TRBV19; TRBD1 aligns across 9 bases. Per the germline V gene, CDR1 is LNHDA and CDR2 is SQIVND (reference sequence). There are 15 residues in the CDR3. After removal of 6 bases from V and 1 base from J, the junction contained 6 bases not matched to a gene. The CDR3 DNA reads as TGTGCCAGTAGCCTCGAGGACAGGGGGAACACTGAAGCTTTCTTT. Translation: CASSLEDRGNTEAFF. Full variable domain (rest looked up from reference TRBV19 and TRBJ1-1): DGGITQSPKYLFRKEGQNVTLSCEQNLNHDAMYWYRQDPGQGLRLIYYSQIVNDFQKGDIAEGYSVSREKKESFPLTVTSAQKNPTAFYLCASSLEDRGNTEAFFGQGTRLTVV.

This rearrangement joins TRBV21-1 to TRBJ2-3; the table assigns TRBD1, which was not confirmed against the DNA. TRBV21-1 is a documented pseudogene. The CDR3 runs 15 residues. CDR3: CARRRSRGGTDTQYF. The CDR3 coding sequence is TGTGCCAGACGAAGGTCAAGGGGCGGCACAGATACGCAGTATTTT.

This chain uses TRBV27 with TRBJ2-1, with 10 bases fitting TRBD1. Germline V gives CDR1 MNHEY, CDR2 SMNVEV (reference sequence). The V segment lost 6 bases and the J segment 5 bases; nucleotides outside the gene matches: 7. This CDR3 is built from 15 residues. The DNA for the CDR3 is TGTGCCAGCAGCCCGCTGGGGACAGGGGACAATGAGCAGTTCTTC. Residues: CASSPLGTGDNEQFF.

J is TRBJ2-3 and V is TRBV27; 12 bases agree with TRBD2. The CDR3 spans 19 residues. J lost 4 bases, V lost 3 bases, and 14 bases had no gene match. Germline CDR1 reads MNHEY; CDR2 reads SMNVEV (reference sequence). CDR3 DNA sequence: TGTGCCAGCAGTTTCCGGGCTAGCGGGGGGGGGTGGTCGGCAGATACGCAGTATTTT. The encoded protein is CASSFRASGGGWSADTQYF.

In this sample, this clone turned up a few times. V is TRBV12-3 or TRBV12-4 and J is TRBJ2-7; TRBD2 matches at 8 bases. Trimming removed 8 bases from V and 5 bases from J; junction bases left unmatched: 8. This CDR3 contains 13 residues. Written as DNA, the CDR3 is TGTGCCAGCCGAAAGACTAGCGCCGACGAGCAGTACTTC. It encodes CASRKTSADEQYF.

V and J are TRBV14 and TRBJ1-6; TRBD1 is a possible D gene (5 bases). Germline loops: CDR1 SGHDN, CDR2 FVKESK. V lost 0 bases and J lost 10, with 19 bases in between. CDR3 length: 17 amino acids. The CDR3 DNA reads as TGTGCCAGCAGCCAAGATGTAGGAGGAGGGGCTGGCTCACCCCTCCACTTT. Its translation is CASSQDVGGGAGSPLHF.

The chain uses TRBV3-1 (or the pseudogene TRBV3-2) and TRBJ1-4, with 8 bases identical to TRBD1. The CDR3 is made up of 16 amino acids. Germline trimming cut 1 base from V and 4 bases from J; bases unmatched to any gene: 5. The germline gives CDR1 LGHDT, CDR2 YNNKEL (reference sequence). CDR3 DNA: TGTGCCAGCAGCCAAGGGTGGACAGGGAGTAATGAAAAACTGTTTTTT. Protein sequence: CASSQGWTGSNEKLFF.

The chain carries TRBV15 and TRBJ2-3, with a weak D call TRBD2 (6 bases). Germline V gene sequence: CDR1 LNHNV, CDR2 YYDKDF (reference sequence). V lost 1 base, J lost 1 base, and 9 bases lay in between. The CDR3 totals 15 residues. CDR3 residues: CATSRASGRTDTQYF. Here the CDR3 DNA reads TGTGCCACCAGCAGAGCCAGCGGGCGCACAGATACGCAGTATTTT.

This clone was counted at least ten times. The V gene is TRBV6-1, the J gene TRBJ1-4, with 7 nucleotides matching TRBD1. The germline CDR1 and CDR2 sequences are MNHNS and SASEGT. The CDR3 loop spans 15 amino acids. The J segment lost 5 bases and the V segment lost 2 bases, leaving 5 bases of the junction unmatched. CDR3 in amino acids: CASSEWGTANEKLFF. The CDR3 DNA follows: TGTGCCAGCAGTGAATGGGGGACAGCGAATGAAAAACTGTTTTTT.

In its sample, this clone was seen once. The gene calls are TRBV5-1 and TRBJ1-2, with TRBD1 matching over 7 bases. CDR3 length: 15 residues. Looked up from germline, CDR1 is SGHRS and CDR2 is YFSETQ. Trimming removed 4 bases from V and 4 bases from J; junction bases left unmatched: 10. Written as DNA, the CDR3 is TGCGCCAGCAGCCCGGAAGGGGGCGCCGTCTATGGCTACACCTTC. This codes for CASSPEGGAVYGYTF.

The chain links TRBV7-2 to TRBJ2-1; 8 nucleotides line up with TRBD2. The length of the CDR3 is 16 residues. The ends lost 2 bases at V and 3 bases at J; junction bases unmatched: 6. Germline CDR1 SGHTA, CDR2 FQGNSA. This CDR3 reads CASSLLSLAVYNEQFF. Written as DNA, the CDR3 is TGTGCCAGCAGCTTACTTTCACTAGCGGTCTACAATGAGCAGTTCTTC.

This chain joins TRBV6-1 and TRBJ2-1; the D is unclear. The CDR3 covers 15 residues. V lost 1 base, J lost 5 bases, and 12 bases lay in between. Germline CDR1 and CDR2: MNHNS and SASEGT. CDR3 DNA sequence: TGTGCCAGCAGTGAAGTATTGACTGGCCACAATGAGCAGTTCTTC. Protein sequence: CASSEVLTGHNEQFF.

V gene TRBV27 combines with J gene TRBJ2-7; 7 bases agree with TRBD2. Germline V gives CDR1 MNHEY, CDR2 SMNVEV (reference sequence). This CDR3 spans 14 amino acids. Trimming at V came to 3 bases and at J to 3 bases, leaving 5 bases not matched to a gene. The CDR3 here is CASSFGRGYYEQYF. CDR3 bases: TGTGCCAGCAGTTTTGGGCGGGGGTACTACGAGCAGTACTTC.

The rearrangement links TRBV6-2 or TRBV6-3 to TRBJ2-5; 8 nucleotides line up with TRBD1. This CDR3 is built from 15 residues. J gave up 2 bases and V 2 bases, and 4 bases lay outside the gene matches. Germline CDR1 is MNHEY and CDR2 is SVGEGT. CDR3 residues: CASSYHRTGQETQYF. CDR3 DNA sequence: TGTGCCAGCAGTTACCATCGGACAGGGCAAGAGACCCAGTACTTC.

This clone was observed many times. The CDR3, as DNA: TGTGCCAGCAATCGAGCGTTTCTCTACGAGCAGTACTTC. As protein: CASNRAFLYEQYF. J is TRBJ2-7 and V is TRBV2; no clear D. There are 13 residues in the CDR3. Deletions cut 7 bases from V and 3 bases from J, with 13 bases between. The V gene's germline CDR1 is SNHLY and CDR2 FYNNEI. Based on the CDR3 plus reference TRBV2 and TRBJ2-7, the full variable domain is EPEVTQTPSHQVTQMGQEVILRCVPISNHLYFYWYRQILGQKVEFLVSFYNNEISEKSEIFDDQFSVERPDGSNFTLKIRSTKLEDSAMYFCASNRAFLYEQYFGPGTRLTVT.